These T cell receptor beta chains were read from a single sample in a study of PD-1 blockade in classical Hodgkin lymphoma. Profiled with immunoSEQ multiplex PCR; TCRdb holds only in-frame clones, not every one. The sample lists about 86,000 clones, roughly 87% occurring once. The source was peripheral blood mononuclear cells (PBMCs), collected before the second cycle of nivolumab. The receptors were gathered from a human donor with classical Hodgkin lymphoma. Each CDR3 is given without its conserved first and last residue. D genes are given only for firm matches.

ASSVDRGTGGYT,TRBJ1-2,TRBD1,TRBV5-1
ASSESSDPYEQY,TRBJ2-7,-,TRBV2
ASSTWGNEQF,TRBJ2-1,-,TRBV19
ASSATVNTEAF,TRBJ1-1,-,TRBV19
ASSADRKAF,TRBJ1-1,TRBD1,TRBV5-5
AISLAGVQETQY,TRBJ2-5,TRBD2,TRBV10-3
ASSLGQGADEQY,TRBJ2-7,TRBD1,TRBV5-6
ASSVGAVDQETQY,TRBJ2-5,-,TRBV9
ASSWTGVSSYEQY,TRBJ2-7,TRBD1,TRBV7-8
ASSFLTLGTEAF,TRBJ1-1,-,TRBV13
ASSPIDRGVDNEQF,TRBJ2-1,TRBD1,TRBV27
ASSLGKGGDYGYT,TRBJ1-2,-,TRBV5-1
ASSNRALNSPLH,TRBJ1-6,-,TRBV6-5
SVARSRGEQY,TRBJ2-7,-,TRBV29-1
ASSQVSGVGYT,TRBJ1-2,-,TRBV14
ATTSGQTTNEKLF,TRBJ1-4,-,TRBV10-3
ASSLGGIATYEQY,TRBJ2-7,-,TRBV5-4
ASRLYGQNTEAF,TRBJ1-1,-,TRBV5-6
ASSSVGQGAYEQY,TRBJ2-7,-,TRBV28
ASSQARDTYEQY,TRBJ2-7,-,TRBV4-1
ASTRQGSNEQY,TRBJ2-7,-,TRBV18
ASSEWRTGRGNSPLH,TRBJ1-6,TRBD1,TRBV10-2
ASSNPGTGGDGYT,TRBJ1-2,TRBD1,TRBV10-2
AWSVLLRQGLFTGELF,TRBJ2-2,-,TRBV30
ASSLDPGQGAFGSEKLF,TRBJ1-4,TRBD1,TRBV7-8
AWSVGGGQETQY,TRBJ2-5,-,TRBV30
ASSEAPGLAGAGNEQF,TRBJ2-1,TRBD2,TRBV10-2
ASKAGQSSYEQY,TRBJ2-7,-,TRBV2
ASSPHGIAGNTGELF,TRBJ2-2,-,TRBV7-2
AWSVGDYEQY,TRBJ2-7,-,TRBV30
ASSLTRQPYEQY,TRBJ2-7,-,TRBV7-9
ASSPGGPVETQY,TRBJ2-5,TRBD2,TRBV5-1
ASRNTWGNSPLH,TRBJ1-6,-,TRBV2
ASSSIRDGPYEQY,TRBJ2-7,-,TRBV6-6
ASRATGPTDTQY,TRBJ2-3,TRBD1,TRBV27
ASRWEVPDDEQF,TRBJ2-1,-,TRBV7-8
ASSLWSYEQY,TRBJ2-7,-,TRBV28
ASSPTGAPGANVLT,TRBJ2-6,-,TRBV18
ASTKQSSYEQY,TRBJ2-7,-,TRBV6-5
ASSIDRTKGFNEQF,TRBJ2-1,-,TRBV19
ASSTGTGYQPQH,TRBJ1-5,TRBD1,TRBV6-6
ASSAYPQETQY,TRBJ2-5,-,TRBV7-3
ASREDTTYNEQF,TRBJ2-1,-,TRBV5-1
ASSQGGRGTEAF,TRBJ1-1,-,TRBV18
ASSLRERQF,TRBJ2-1,-,TRBV7-2
ASSLRGRRKTQY,TRBJ2-5,TRBD2,TRBV11-3
ASSLEREGQPQH,TRBJ1-5,-,TRBV28
ASSVSWVLYEQF,TRBJ2-1,-,TRBV2
ASSSGGGNQPQH,TRBJ1-5,TRBD1,TRBV5-4
ASRGDPEGLAGYT,TRBJ1-2,-,TRBV2
ASSPPPTGVEQY,TRBJ2-7,TRBD1,TRBV2
ASRTGDLTDTQY,TRBJ2-3,-,TRBV6-5
ASSLYPGQTEAF,TRBJ1-1,TRBD1,TRBV28
ASRFDPGTEAF,TRBJ1-1,-,TRBV27
ASNDLRQASLMNTEAF,TRBJ1-1,-,TRBV14
ASSPWDKQPQH,TRBJ1-5,-,TRBV7-9
AFKWGSEQY,TRBJ2-7,-,TRBV30